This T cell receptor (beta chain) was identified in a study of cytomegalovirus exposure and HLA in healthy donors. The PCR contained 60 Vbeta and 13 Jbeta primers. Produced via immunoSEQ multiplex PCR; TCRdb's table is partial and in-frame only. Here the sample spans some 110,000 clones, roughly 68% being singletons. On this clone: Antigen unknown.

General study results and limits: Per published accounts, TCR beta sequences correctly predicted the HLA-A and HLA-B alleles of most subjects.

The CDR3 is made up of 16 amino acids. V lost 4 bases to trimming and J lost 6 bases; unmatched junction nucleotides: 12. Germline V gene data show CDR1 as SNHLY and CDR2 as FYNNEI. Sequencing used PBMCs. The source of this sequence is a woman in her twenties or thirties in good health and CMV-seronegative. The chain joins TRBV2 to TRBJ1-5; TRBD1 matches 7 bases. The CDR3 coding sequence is TGTGCCAGCAGTGCACGACCACAGGGGTTGGGTCAGCCCCAGCATTTT. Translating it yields CASSARPQGLGQPQHF.